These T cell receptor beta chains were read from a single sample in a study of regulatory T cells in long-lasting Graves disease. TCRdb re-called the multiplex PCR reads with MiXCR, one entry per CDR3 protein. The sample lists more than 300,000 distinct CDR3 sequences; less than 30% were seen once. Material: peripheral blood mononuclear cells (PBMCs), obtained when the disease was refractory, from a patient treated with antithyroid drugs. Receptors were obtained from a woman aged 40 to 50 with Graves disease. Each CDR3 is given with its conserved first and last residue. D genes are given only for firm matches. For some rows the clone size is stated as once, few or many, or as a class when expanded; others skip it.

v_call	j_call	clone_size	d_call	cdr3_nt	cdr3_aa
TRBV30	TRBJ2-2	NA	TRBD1	TGTGCCTGGAGTGTGACGGACAGGGAGACCGGGGAGCTGTTTTTT	CAWSVTDRETGELFF
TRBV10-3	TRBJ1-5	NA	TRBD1	TGTGCCATTTCACAGGGGGTCTATAGCAATCAGCCCCAGCATTTT	CAISQGVYSNQPQHF
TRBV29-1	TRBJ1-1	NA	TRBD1	TGCAGCGTTCCGCCGGGGACAGGGGACTACGCGGGTGAAGCTTTCTTT	CSVPPGTGDYAGEAFF
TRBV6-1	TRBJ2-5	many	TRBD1	TGTGCCAGCAACGAGGGGGCCCTGGAGACCCAGTACTTC	CASNEGALETQYF
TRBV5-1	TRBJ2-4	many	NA	TGCGCCAGCACTCATCATCCCTCGGGGAAAAACATTCAGTACTTC	CASTHHPSGKNIQYF
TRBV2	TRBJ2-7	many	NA	TGTGCCAGCAGTGAACAACAAGCTTCCGAGCAGTACTTC	CASSEQQASEQYF
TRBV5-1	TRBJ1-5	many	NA	TGCGCCAGCAGCTTGGGAGAGGGGCATCAGCCCCAGCATTTT	CASSLGEGHQPQHF
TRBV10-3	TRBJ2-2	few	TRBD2	TGTGCCATCAGTGAGTCGTTCGGGAGGGCCGACACCGGGGAGCTGTTTTTT	CAISESFGRADTGELFF
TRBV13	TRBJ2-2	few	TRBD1	TGTGCCAGCACCATAAACCTAGGGACAGGGGGCATCGGGGAGCTGTTTTTT	CASTINLGTGGIGELFF
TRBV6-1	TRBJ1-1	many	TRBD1	TGTGCCAGCAGTAAGCGGACAGGCGACACTGAAGCTTTCTTT	CASSKRTGDTEAFF
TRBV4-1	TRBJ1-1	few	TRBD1	TGCGCCAGCAGCCAACCGGGACAGATGAACACTGAAGCTTTCTTT	CASSQPGQMNTEAFF
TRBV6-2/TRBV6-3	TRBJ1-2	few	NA	TGTGCCAGCAGTTCAGGGATCTATGGCTACACCTTC	CASSSGIYGYTF
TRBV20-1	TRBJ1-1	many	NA	TGCAGTGCAATGCGGGGGTGGGGTGACACTGAAGCTTTCTTT	CSAMRGWGDTEAFF
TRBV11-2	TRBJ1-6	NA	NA	TGTGCCAGCAGCTTAGGCCCGGGACCCCTTAGTTCCCTCCACTTT	CASSLGPGPLSSLHF
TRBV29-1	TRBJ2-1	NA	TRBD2	TGCAGCGTCGCCGGGACTAACCCACGAAGAGAGCAGTTCTTC	CSVAGTNPRREQFF
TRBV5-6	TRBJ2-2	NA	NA	TGTGCCAGCAGCTTTATGGGGCGCGACGGGGAGCTGTTTTTT	CASSFMGRDGELFF
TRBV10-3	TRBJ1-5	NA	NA	TGTGCCAGTATGACAGGCGGCAATCAGCCCCAGCATTTT	CASMTGGNQPQHF
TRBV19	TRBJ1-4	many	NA	TGTGCCAGTAAGGGCGCGGTTGCTGAAAAACTGTTTTTT	CASKGAVAEKLFF
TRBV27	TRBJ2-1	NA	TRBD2	TGTGCCAGCAGTTTGACCGCGGGAGTCCCCAATGAGCAGTTCTTC	CASSLTAGVPNEQFF
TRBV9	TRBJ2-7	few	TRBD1	TGTGCCAGCAGCGTAGGAGCGAGTTGGGGACAGGGGATGTACGAGCAGTACTTC	CASSVGASWGQGMYEQYF
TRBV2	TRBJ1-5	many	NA	TGTGCCAGCAGGGGACTCCTGGGCCCCCAGCCCCAGCATTTT	CASRGLLGPQPQHF
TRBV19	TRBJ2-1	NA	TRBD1	TGTGCCAGTAGTAACAGGGGTACCTACAATGAGCAGTTCTTC	CASSNRGTYNEQFF
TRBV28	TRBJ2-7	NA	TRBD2	TGTGCCAGCAGTTTAATCGGCGGGGGTCGCTCCTACGAGCAGTACTTC	CASSLIGGGRSYEQYF
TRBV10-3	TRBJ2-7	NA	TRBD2	TGTGCCATCAGTGACGGAGCGGGAGGTTCCTCCTACGAGCAGTACTTC	CAISDGAGGSSYEQYF
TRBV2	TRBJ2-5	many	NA	TGTGCCAGCATAGAAAGCCAAGAGACCCAGTACTTC	CASIESQETQYF
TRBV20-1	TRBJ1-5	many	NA	TGCAGTGTTTCGACAGGCTGGGAGGGTCAGCCCCAGCATTTT	CSVSTGWEGQPQHF
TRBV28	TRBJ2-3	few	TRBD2	TGTGCCAGCAGGGGACTAGCGGAGACGGGTAGGAATACGCAGTATTTT	CASRGLAETGRNTQYF
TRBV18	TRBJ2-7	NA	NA	TGTGCCAGCTCACCACCGGAGATTTCCTACGAGCAGTACTTC	CASSPPEISYEQYF
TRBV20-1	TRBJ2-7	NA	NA	TGCAGTTATCTTTCCCCATCCGAGCAGTACTTC	CSYLSPSEQYF
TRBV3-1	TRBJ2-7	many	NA	TGTGCCAGCAGCCAAGGCTTTAGCGAGCAGTACTTC	CASSQGFSEQYF
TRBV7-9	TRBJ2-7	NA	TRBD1	TGTGCCAGCAGCTATAGGACAGGGCGTCACCACGAGCAGTACTTC	CASSYRTGRHHEQYF
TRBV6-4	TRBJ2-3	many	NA	TGTGCCAGCAGTGAAAGCGGGAGCACAGATACGCAGTATTTT	CASSESGSTDTQYF
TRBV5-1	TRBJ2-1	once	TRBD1	TGCGCCAGCAGCTCCCGGGACAGGCAATTAAATGAGCAGTTCTTC	CASSSRDRQLNEQFF
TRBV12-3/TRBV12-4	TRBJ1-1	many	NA	TGTGCCAGCAACAATTTCCAAACGCAGGGAACGAGGGCTTTCTTT	CASNNFQTQGTRAFF
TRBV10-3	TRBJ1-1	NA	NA	TGTGCCATCAGCTCCTCCGGTGGGGGGAACACTGAAGCTTTCTTT	CAISSSGGGNTEAFF
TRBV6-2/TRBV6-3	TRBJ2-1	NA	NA	TGTGCCAGCAGTTACGGGCCGGCAGGCTCCTACAATGAGCAGTTCTTC	CASSYGPAGSYNEQFF
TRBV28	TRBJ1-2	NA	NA	TGTGCCAGCAGTTTAATCGACCCCAAGGCGGGCTACACCTTC	CASSLIDPKAGYTF
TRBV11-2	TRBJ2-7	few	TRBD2	TGTGCCAGCAGCGGCCGACTAGCGGGAGGGTACGAGCAGTACTTC	CASSGRLAGGYEQYF